These 12 T cell receptor beta chains were sequenced from one sample in a study of blood T cell repertoires in COVID-19. Libraries were prepared by immunoSEQ multiplex PCR; TCRdb keeps only in-frame clonotypes and omits some of them. The table shows about 160,000 clones, with 85% occurring only once. Sample: peripheral blood. All receptors come from a human donor with acute or convalescent COVID-19. The donor label of this sample is uncertain.

The V and J genes are TRBV18 and TRBJ2-7; D is ambiguous. V gave up 6 bases and J gave up 2 bases, with 17 bases separating them. This CDR3 contains 15 residues. Germline V CDR1 and CDR2: KGHSH, LQKENI. The CDR3 DNA is TGTGCCAGCTCTCAGGCCCCAACCCAGGCCTACGAGCAGTACTTC. This gives the protein CASSQAPTQAYEQYF.

The J gene is TRBJ2-5, the V gene TRBV5-5; the D is unclear. This CDR3 spans 15 amino acids. The germline CDR1 and CDR2 sequences are SGHKS and YYEKEE (reference sequence). V was trimmed by 5 bases and J by 5 bases, leaving 19 bases between them. The CDR3 loop reads CASRQTWSPLETQYF. Written as DNA, the CDR3 is TGTGCCAGCAGACAAACATGGAGTCCTCTTGAGACCCAGTACTTC.

This chain joins TRBV2 and TRBJ2-1, with a possible D match to TRBD1 (5 bases). V dropped 4 bases and J dropped 6 bases, with 16 bases sitting between them. Germline values: CDR1 SNHLY, CDR2 FYNNEI. This CDR3 contains 15 residues. The DNA of the CDR3 is TGTGCCAGCAGTGTTTTGGGTCGTCAGGGCAATGAGCAGTTCTTC. Protein: CASSVLGRQGNEQFF.

In DNA form, the CDR3 reads TGTGCCAGCAGCGAGGGGGACAGGGCGAACACTGAAGCTTTCTTT. Translated: CASSEGDRANTEAFF. The chain has TRBV9 and TRBJ1-1, with 9 positions matching TRBD1. CDR1 is SGDLS and CDR2 is YYNGEE in the germline V gene. The V segment lost 3 bases and the J segment 1 base; nucleotides outside the gene matches: 4. CDR3 length equals 15 residues.

The chain combines TRBV13 with TRBJ2-7; 9 nucleotides line up with TRBD1. V lost 0 bases to trimming and J lost 4 bases; unmatched junction nucleotides: 1. Germline V gives CDR1 PRHDT, CDR2 FYEKMQ (reference sequence). The CDR3 length is 14 residues. CDR3 region: CASSLGQGAYEQYF. The CDR3 DNA reads as TGTGCCAGCAGCTTAGGACAGGGGGCGTACGAGCAGTACTTC.

This clone was counted between two and nine times. The same CDR3 is also encoded by other DNA sequences in this sample. This chain connects TRBV6-5 to TRBJ1-5, with D perhaps TRBD1 (6 bases). CDR1 is MNHEY and CDR2 is SVGAGI in the germline V gene. The V gene lost 4 bases and the J gene lost 0 bases, with 10 bases spanning the gap. The CDR3 length is 15 residues. CDR3: CASSLDSYSNQPQHF. DNA of the CDR3: TGTGCCAGCAGTTTGGACAGTTATAGCAATCAGCCCCAGCATTTT.

This chain uses TRBV5-5 with TRBJ1-5, with TRBD1 matching 7 bases. CDR3 length equals 15 residues. V shed 2 bases and J 2 bases; nucleotides not matched to a gene: 4. Germline CDR1 SGHKS, CDR2 YYEKEE (reference sequence). As DNA, the CDR3 is TGTGCCAGCAGCTTCAGGGGGACGGGCAATCAGCCCCAGCATTTT. It is translated as CASSFRGTGNQPQHF.

The rearrangement links TRBV5-4 to TRBJ2-1; D might be TRBD2 (5 bases). With 2 bases removed from V and 5 bases from J, the gap between germline ends came to 11 bases. In germline, CDR1 is SGHNT, CDR2 YYREEE (reference sequence). This CDR3 has 14 amino acids. This chain's CDR3 is CASSFVGRNNEQFF. The CDR3 nucleotides are TGTGCCAGCAGCTTTGTGGGGAGAAACAATGAGCAGTTCTTC. The entire variable domain, with the rest obtained from reference TRBV5-4 and TRBJ2-1, is as follows: ETGVTQSPTHLIKTRGQQVTLRCSSQSGHNTVSWYQQALGQGPQFIFQYYREEENGRGNFPPRFSGLQFPNYSSELNVNALELDDSALYLCASSFVGRNNEQFFGPGTRLTVL.

The rearrangement uses TRBV7-2 and TRBJ1-1; D remains ambiguous. The CDR3 contains 14 residues. Trimming took off 1 base at V and 1 base at J, with 7 bases between the two ends. CDR1 and CDR2 from the germline V gene are SGHTA and FQGNSA. The CDR3 DNA reads TGTGCCAGCAGCTTAGGGCGGAGGAACACTGAAGCTTTCTTT. This encodes CASSLGRRNTEAFF.

This clone appeared a single time. This rearrangement joins TRBV4-3 to TRBJ1-1; D possibly corresponds to TRBD1 (6 bases). This CDR3 has 15 residues. Germline V gene lookup returns CDR1 LGHNA and CDR2 YSLEER. Trimming cost V 0 bases and J 4 bases, with 12 bases left between them. The CDR3 bases are TGCGCCAGCAGCCAAGATAGCGGGGGGCGCACTGAAGCTTTCTTT. Protein product: CASSQDSGGRTEAFF.

The J gene is TRBJ1-2, the V gene TRBV5-1; D may be TRBD1 (5 bases). Germline values: CDR1 SGHRS, CDR2 YFSETQ. The CDR3 is made up of 12 amino acids. Trimming shortened V by 4 bases and J by 8 bases, and 12 bases separated the two germline ends. CDR3 protein: CASSKDTFGYTF. The CDR3 nucleotides are TGCGCCAGCAGCAAGGACACCTTCGGCTACACCTTC.

The chain links TRBV21-1 to TRBJ1-6. TRBV21-1 constitutes a pseudogene. This CDR3 spans 16 amino acids. The CDR3 nucleotides read TGTGCCAGCAGCAATGGAGGAAAAGTACATAATTCACCCCTCCACTTT. This translates into CASSNGGKVHNSPLHF.